This T cell receptor beta chain was identified during a study of T cells in Graves' hyperthyroidism and ophthalmopathy. This clonotype was found many times. RNA transcripts gave rise to amplified TCR beta CDR3 regions. HTBI primers were the set used in a first-round RT-PCR of the TCR CDR3. From the multiplex PCR reads, TCRdb called clonotypes with MiXCR, one entry per CDR3 protein. This table holds some 350,000 distinct CDR3 sequences, roughly 15% found once. Germline CDR1 reads SGHTA; CDR2 reads FQGNSA. Losses at the gene ends were 2 bases for V and 0 bases for J; bases not matched to a gene: 11. The length of the CDR3 is 18 residues.

The receptor was isolated from a woman between 35 and 50 years old with Graves' ophthalmopathy. This rearrangement joins TRBV7-2 to TRBJ1-2; 8 nucleotides agree with TRBD1. Material: blood. CDR3 bases: TGTGCCAGCAGCTTAAGCGGGGGGACAGGCTCAACTAACTATGGCTACACCTTC. It yields the protein CASSLSGGTGSTNYGYTF.